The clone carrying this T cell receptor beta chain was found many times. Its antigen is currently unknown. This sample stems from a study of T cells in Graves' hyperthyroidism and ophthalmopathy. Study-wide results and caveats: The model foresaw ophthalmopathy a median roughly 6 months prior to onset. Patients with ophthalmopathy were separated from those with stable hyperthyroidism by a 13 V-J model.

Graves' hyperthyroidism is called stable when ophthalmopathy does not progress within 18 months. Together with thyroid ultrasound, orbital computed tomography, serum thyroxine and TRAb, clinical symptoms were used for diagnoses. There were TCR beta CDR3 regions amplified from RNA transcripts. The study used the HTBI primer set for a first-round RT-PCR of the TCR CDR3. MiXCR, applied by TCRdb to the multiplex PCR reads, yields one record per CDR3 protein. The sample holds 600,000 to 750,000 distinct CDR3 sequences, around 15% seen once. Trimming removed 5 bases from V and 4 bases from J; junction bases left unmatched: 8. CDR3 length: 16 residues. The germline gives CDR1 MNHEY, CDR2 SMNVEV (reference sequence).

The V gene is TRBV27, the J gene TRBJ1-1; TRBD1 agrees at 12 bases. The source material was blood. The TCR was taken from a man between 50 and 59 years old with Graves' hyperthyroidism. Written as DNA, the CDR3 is TGTGCCAGCAGTCGGGACAGGGGGCACTATCCCACTGAAGCTTTCTTT. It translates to CASSRDRGHYPTEAFF.